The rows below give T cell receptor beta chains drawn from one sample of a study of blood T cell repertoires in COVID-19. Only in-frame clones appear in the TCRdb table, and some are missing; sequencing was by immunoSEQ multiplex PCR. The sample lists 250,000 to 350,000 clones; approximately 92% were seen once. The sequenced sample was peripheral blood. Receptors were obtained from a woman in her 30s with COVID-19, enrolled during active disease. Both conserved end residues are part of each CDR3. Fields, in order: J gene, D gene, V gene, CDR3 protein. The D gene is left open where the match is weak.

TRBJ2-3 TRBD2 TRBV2 CASSETSGRQDTQYF
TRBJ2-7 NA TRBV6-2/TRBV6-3 CASSHGRGEQYF
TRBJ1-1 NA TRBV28 CASAGGWNTEAFF
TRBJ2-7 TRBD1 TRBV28 CASSLSGTGGNEQYF
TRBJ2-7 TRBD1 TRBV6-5 CASRAGQGTYEQYF
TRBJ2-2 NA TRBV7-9 CASSLAPGPGELFF
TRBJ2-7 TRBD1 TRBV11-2 CASSSPSDRVGYEQYF
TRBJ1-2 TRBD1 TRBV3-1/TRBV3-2 CASSQDGAGGGGYTF
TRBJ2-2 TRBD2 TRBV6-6 CASSLGGEWGETGELFF
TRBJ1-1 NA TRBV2 CASSDRVNTEAFF
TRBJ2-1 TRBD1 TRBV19 CASSMTPGTGGMNEQFF
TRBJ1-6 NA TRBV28 CASSYRNSPLHF
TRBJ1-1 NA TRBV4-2 CASSQYSGDGLNTEAFF
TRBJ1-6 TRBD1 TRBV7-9 CASSLGTGRNSPLHF
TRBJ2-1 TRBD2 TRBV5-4 CASSPSGAVPYNEQFF
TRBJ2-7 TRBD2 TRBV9 CASSVPRLAGNLYEQYF
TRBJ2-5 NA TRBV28 CASTPPTTEGETQYF
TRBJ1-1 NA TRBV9 CASSPPLWPLNTEAFF
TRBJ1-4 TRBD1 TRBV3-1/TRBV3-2 CASSSRTGYNEKLFF
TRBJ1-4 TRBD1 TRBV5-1 CASSLGPGQGARGEKLFF
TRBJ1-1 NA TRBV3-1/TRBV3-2 CASSRGWDTEAFF
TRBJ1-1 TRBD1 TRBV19 CASNPRGLDTEAFF
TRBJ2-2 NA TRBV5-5 CASSSRSTGELFF
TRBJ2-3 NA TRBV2 CASSEIGDRIGEDTQYF
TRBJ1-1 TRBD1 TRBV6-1 CASSAMGQGVMNTEAFF
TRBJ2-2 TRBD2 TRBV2 CASKVVGGPTGELFF
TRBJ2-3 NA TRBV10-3 CATRQGTDTQYF
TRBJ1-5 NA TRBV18 CASSPPGQFNQPQHF
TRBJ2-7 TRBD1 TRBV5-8 CASSLQGAYEQYF
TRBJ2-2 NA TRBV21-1 CASSKVLAGGSFNTGELFF
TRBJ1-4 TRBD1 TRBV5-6 CASSHGTGVNEKLFF
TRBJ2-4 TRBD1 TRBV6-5 CASSLGQSQNIQYF
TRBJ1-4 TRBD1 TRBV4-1 CASSLQGANEKLFF
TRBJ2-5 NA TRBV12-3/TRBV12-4 CASSPVLGTQYF
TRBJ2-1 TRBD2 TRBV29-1 CSGSLAGSRNEQFF
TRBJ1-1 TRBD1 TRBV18 CASSPTGFTEAFF
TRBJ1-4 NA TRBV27 CASSPSLLDSLSDEKLFF
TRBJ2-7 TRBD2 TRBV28 CASSLFDRTSGIEQYF
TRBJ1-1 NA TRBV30 CAWSTNLNTEAFF
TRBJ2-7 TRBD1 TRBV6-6 CASSPGRGRLYEQYF
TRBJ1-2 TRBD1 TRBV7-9 CASSQGGNYGYTF
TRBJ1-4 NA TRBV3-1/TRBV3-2 CASSHHNGQYLFF
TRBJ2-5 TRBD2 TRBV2 CASRRLAGGLQETQYF
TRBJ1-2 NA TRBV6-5 CASSWDIPNGGYTF
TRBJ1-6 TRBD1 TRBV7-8 CASSFGQVNSPLHF
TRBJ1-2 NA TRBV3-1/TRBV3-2 CASSQQNRASGYTF
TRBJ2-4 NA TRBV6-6 CASSSPAVAKNIQYF
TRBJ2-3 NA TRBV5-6 CASSLELIAPRNSTDTQYF
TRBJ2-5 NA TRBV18 CASSPSVETQYF
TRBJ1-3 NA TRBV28 CASSLVAGVGNTIYF
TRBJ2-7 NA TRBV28 CASSLPQGLLDEQYF
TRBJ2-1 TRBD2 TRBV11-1 CASSLDGLAVYNEQFF
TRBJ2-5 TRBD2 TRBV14 CASSQVGGNQETQYF
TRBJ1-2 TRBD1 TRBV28 CASSLTGKGYTF
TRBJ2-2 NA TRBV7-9 CASSLGAGELFF
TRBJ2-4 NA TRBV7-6 CASSPGGFDKNIQYF
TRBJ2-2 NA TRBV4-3 CASSQASPYSDTGELFF